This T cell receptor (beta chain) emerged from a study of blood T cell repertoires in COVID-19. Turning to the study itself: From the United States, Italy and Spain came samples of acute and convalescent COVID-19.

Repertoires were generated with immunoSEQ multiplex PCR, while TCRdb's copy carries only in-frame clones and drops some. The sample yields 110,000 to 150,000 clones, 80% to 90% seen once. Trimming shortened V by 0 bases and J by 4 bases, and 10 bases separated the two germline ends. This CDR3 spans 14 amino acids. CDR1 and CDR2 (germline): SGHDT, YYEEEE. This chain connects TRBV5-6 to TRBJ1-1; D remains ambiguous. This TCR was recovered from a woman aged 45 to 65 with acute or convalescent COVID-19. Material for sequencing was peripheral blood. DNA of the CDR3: TGTGCCAGCAGCTTGGGGCTGCGGAGCACTGAAGCTTTCTTT. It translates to CASSLGLRSTEAFF.